This T cell receptor (beta chain) originates from a study of T-cell reconstitution after alpha-beta-depleted transplantation in children. Study-wide points: At the one-year point after transplant, T-cell counts and TCRbeta diversity were found to come mostly from T cells that had been newly produced. Several hundred expanded graft clones reportedly were the source of alpha-beta T cells about two months after transplant. Surviving recipient T cells and thymic progenitors produced the high day-60 TCRbeta diversity seen in some patients.

The authors prepared the TCRbeta library with unique molecular identifiers. TCRdb recomputed calls from the PCR reads with MiXCR, one row per CDR3 protein. The sample holds roughly 200,000 distinct CDR3 sequences, 5.5% to 7% seen once. This clonotype was seen a handful of times. Its matching antigen is unknown. This clonotype originated in a boy aged 2-9 years with acute lymphoblastic leukemia, due to receive a stem cell transplant. Sequencing was performed on PBMCs, taken before TCRalphabeta/CD19-depleted stem cell transplant.

The CDR3 sequence: CASSDQPGTAGYEAFF. CDR3 coding DNA: TGTGCCAGCAGTGATCAGCCCGGGACAGCGGGTTATGAAGCTTTCTTT. This sequence joins TRBV25-1 and TRBJ1-1, with TRBD1 matching 7 bases. The CDR3 is 16 residues long. Looked up from germline, CDR1 is MGHDK and CDR2 is SYGVNS. The V and J ends lost 3 bases and 7 bases, in that order; junction bases with no gene match: 14.